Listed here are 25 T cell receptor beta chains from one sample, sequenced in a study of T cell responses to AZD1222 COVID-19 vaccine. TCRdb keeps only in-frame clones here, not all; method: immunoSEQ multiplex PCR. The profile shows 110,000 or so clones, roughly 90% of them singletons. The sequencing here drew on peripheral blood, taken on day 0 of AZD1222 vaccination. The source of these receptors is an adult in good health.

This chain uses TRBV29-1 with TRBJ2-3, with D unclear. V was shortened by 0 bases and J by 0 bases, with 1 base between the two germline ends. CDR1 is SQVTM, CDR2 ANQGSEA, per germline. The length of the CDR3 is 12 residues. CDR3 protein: CSVEESTDTQYF. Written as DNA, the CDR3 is TGCAGCGTTGAAGAGAGCACAGATACGCAGTATTTT.

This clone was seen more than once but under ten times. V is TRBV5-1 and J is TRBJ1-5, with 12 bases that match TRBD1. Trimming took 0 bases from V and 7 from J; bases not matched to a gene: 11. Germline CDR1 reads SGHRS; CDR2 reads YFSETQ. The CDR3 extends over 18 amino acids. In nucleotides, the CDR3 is TGCGCCAGCAGCTTGGCTCCTCCGGGACAGGGGGCACAGCAGCCCCAGCATTTT. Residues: CASSLAPPGQGAQQPQHF.

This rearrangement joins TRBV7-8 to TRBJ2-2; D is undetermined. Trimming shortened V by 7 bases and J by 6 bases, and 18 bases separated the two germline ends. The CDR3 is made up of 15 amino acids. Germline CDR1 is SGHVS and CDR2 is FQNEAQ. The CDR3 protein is CASTKMRRGAGELFF. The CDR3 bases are TGTGCCAGCACCAAGATGCGCCGTGGAGCCGGGGAGCTGTTTTTT.

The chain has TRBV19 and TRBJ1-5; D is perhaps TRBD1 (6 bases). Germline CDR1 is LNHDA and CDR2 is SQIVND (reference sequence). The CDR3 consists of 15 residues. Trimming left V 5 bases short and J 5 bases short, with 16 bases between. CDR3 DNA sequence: TGTGCCAGTAGTCGGGTCAGGGGATTCGATCAGCCCCAGCATTTT. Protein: CASSRVRGFDQPQHF.

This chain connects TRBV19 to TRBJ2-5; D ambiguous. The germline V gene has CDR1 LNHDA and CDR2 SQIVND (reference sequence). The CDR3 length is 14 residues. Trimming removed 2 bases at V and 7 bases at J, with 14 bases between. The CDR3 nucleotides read TGTGCCAGTAGTATATCCGGACCCTGGGGGACCCAGTACTTC. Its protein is CASSISGPWGTQYF. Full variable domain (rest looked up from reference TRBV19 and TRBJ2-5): DGGITQSPKYLFRKEGQNVTLSCEQNLNHDAMYWYRQDPGQGLRLIYYSQIVNDFQKGDIAEGYSVSREKKESFPLTVTSAQKNPTAFYLCASSISGPWGTQYFGPGTRLLVL.

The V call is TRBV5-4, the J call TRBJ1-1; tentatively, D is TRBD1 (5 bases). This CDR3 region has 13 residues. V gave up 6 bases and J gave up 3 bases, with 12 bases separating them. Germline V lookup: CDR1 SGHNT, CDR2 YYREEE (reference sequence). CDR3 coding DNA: TGTGCCAGCACGAGGGGAGGGTACACTGAAGCTTTCTTT. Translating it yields CASTRGGYTEAFF. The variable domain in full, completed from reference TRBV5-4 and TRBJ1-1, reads ETGVTQSPTHLIKTRGQQVTLRCSSQSGHNTVSWYQQALGQGPQFIFQYYREEENGRGNFPPRFSGLQFPNYSSELNVNALELDDSALYLCASTRGGYTEAFFGQGTRLTVV.

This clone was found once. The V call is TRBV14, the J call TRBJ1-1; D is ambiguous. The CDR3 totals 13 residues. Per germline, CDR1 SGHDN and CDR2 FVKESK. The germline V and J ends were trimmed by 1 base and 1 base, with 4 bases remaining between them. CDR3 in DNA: TGTGCCAGCAGCCAAGGAAAGAACACTGAAGCTTTCTTT. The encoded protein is CASSQGKNTEAFF.

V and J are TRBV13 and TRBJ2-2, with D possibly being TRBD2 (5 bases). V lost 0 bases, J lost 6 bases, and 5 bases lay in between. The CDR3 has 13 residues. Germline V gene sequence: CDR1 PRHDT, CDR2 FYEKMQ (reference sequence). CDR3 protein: CASSLGGAGELFF. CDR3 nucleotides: TGTGCCAGCAGCTTAGGGGGAGCCGGGGAGCTGTTTTTT.

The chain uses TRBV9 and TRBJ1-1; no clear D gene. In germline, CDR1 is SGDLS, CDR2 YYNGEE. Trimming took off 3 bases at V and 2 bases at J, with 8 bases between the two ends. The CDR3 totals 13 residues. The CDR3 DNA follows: TGTGCCAGCAGCGCGACGGTAAACACTGAAGCTTTCTTT. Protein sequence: CASSATVNTEAFF.

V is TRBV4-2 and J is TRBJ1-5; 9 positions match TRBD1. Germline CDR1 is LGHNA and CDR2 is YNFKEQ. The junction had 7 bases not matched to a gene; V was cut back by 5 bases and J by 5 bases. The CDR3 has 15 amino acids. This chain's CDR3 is CASSGVTGGDQPQHF. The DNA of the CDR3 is TGTGCCAGCAGCGGAGTGACAGGGGGTGATCAGCCCCAGCATTTT.

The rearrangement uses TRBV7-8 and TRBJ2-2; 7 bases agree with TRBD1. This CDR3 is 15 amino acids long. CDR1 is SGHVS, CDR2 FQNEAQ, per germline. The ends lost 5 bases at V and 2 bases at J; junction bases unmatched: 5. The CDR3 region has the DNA TGTGCCAGCAGCGACAGGGTATCCAACACCGGGGAGCTGTTTTTT. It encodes CASSDRVSNTGELFF.

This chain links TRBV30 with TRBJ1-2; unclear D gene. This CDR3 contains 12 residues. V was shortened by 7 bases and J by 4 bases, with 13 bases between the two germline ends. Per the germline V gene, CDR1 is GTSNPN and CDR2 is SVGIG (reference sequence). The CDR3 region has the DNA TGTGCCTTTCTGAGGGAGAGCTATGGCTACACCTTC. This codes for CAFLRESYGYTF.

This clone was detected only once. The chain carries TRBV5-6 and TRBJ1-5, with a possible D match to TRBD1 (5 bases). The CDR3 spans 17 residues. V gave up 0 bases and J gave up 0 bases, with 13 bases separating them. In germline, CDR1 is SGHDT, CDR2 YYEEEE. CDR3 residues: CASSLATGLSSNQPQHF. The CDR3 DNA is TGTGCCAGCAGCTTGGCCACAGGTCTGAGTAGCAATCAGCCCCAGCATTTT.

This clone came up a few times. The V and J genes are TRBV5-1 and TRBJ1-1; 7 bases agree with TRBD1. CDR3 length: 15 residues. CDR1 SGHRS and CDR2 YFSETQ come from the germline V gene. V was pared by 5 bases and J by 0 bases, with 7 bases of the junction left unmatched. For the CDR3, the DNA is TGCGCCAGCAGAGACTCGACAGGGATGAACACTGAAGCTTTCTTT. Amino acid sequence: CASRDSTGMNTEAFF.

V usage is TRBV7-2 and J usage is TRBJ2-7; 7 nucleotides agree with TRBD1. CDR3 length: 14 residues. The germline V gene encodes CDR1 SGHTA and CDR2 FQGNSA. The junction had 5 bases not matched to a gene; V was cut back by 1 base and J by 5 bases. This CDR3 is CASSLVTGVHEQYF. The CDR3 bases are TGTGCCAGCAGCTTAGTAACAGGGGTCCACGAGCAGTACTTC.

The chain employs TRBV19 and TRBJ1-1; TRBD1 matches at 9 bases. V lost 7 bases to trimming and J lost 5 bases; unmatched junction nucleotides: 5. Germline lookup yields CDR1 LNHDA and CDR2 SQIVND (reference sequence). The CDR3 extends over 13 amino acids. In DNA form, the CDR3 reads TGTGCCAGTACCAAGGACAGGGGAACTGAAGCTTTCTTT. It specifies CASTKDRGTEAFF.

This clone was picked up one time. The CDR3 loop is CASSQSGQGRTEAFF. The CDR3 DNA reads TGTGCCAGCAGCCAATCGGGACAGGGGAGGACTGAAGCTTTCTTT. This chain uses TRBV3-1 (or the pseudogene TRBV3-2) with TRBJ1-1, with TRBD1 matching over 10 bases. CDR1 is LGHDT and CDR2 is YNNKEL in the germline V gene (reference sequence). The ends lost 2 bases at V and 5 bases at J; junction bases unmatched: 5. This CDR3 region has 15 residues.

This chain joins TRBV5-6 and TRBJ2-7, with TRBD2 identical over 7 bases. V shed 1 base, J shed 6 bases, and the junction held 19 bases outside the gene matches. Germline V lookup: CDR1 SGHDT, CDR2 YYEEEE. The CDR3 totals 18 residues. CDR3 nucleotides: TGTGCCAGCAGCTTGTCTGGTTACGGGGCGGGGGTGCGCGGCGAGCAGTACTTC. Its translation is CASSLSGYGAGVRGEQYF.

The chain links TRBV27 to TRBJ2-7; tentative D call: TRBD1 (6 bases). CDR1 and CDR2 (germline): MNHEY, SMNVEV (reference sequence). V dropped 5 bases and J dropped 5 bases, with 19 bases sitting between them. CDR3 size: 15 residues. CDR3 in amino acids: CASSTQQGTLNEQYF. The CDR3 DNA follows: TGTGCCAGCAGTACACAACAGGGTACCCTCAACGAGCAGTACTTC.

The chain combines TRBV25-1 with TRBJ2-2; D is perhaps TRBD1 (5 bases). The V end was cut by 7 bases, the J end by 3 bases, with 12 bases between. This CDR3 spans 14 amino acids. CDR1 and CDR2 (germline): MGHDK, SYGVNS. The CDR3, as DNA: TGTGCCAGCAAGGAGACAGCTTACACCGGGGAGCTGTTTTTT. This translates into CASKETAYTGELFF.

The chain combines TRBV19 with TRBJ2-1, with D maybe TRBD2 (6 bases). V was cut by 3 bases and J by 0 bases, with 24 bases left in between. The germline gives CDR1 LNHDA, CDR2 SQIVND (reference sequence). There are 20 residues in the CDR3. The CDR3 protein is CASSISSGLGGLISYNEQFF. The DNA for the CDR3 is TGTGCCAGTAGTATCAGTAGCGGACTCGGAGGTCTTATCTCCTACAATGAGCAGTTCTTC.

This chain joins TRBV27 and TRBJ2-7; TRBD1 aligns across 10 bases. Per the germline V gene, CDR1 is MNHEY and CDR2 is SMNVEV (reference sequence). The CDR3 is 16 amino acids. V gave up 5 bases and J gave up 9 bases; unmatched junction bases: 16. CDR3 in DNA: TGTGCCAGCAGTCTCGTGAGAGGGACAGGGGTTTTAGGGCAGTACTTC. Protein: CASSLVRGTGVLGQYF.

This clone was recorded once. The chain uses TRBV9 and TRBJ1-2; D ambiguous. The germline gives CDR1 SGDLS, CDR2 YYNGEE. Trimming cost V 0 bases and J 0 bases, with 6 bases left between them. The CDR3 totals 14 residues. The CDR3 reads CASSVGHSNYGYTF. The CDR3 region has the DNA TGTGCCAGCAGCGTAGGGCACTCTAACTATGGCTACACCTTC.

The chain's CDR3 is CASSQVDGGARDTQYF. The CDR3 nucleotides read TGTGCCAGCAGCCAAGTCGACGGGGGGGCAAGGGATACGCAGTATTTT. This chain joins TRBV4-2 and TRBJ2-3, with 8 bases that match TRBD2. The germline CDR1 and CDR2 sequences are LGHNA and YNFKEQ. This CDR3 region has 16 residues. V gave up 1 base and J gave up 6 bases; unmatched junction bases: 9.

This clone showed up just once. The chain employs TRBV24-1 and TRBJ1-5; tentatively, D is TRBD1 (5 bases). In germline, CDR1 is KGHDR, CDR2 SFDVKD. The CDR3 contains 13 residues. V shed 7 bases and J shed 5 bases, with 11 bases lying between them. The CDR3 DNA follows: TGTGCCACCAGCCCTGGGGGGTATCAGCCCCAGCATTTT. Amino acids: CATSPGGYQPQHF.